This T cell receptor (beta chain) was profiled in a study of OX40 agonist ivuxolimab in advanced cancers. The study in broad terms: The costimulatory receptor OX40 (CD134) was targeted by ivuxolimab, a fully human IgG2 agonistic monoclonal antibody. Intravenous ivuxolimab was administered to patients every 2 weeks at six dose levels: 0.01, 0.1, 0.3, 1.5, 3 and 10 mg/kg. Of the approximately 54 dose-escalation patients, hepatocellular carcinoma was present in approximately 20, melanoma in around 15, renal cell carcinoma in 9 and head and neck cancer in 9. The dose-escalation cohort was roughly 83% male with a mean age of approximately 59 years, ranging from roughly 23 to 90. Patients were allowed to have had prior anti-PD-1, anti-PD-L1 or anti-CTLA-4 therapy, and around two fifths of the dose-escalation patients had been treated with checkpoint inhibitors. Partial responses occurred in three dose-escalation patients: two with cutaneous melanoma and one with hepatocellular carcinoma. Peripheral TCRbeta sequencing aimed to test whether ivuxolimab altered TCR sequence diversity and caused clonal T-cell expansion. The paper describes the monotherapy dose-escalation part (N ≈ 52 patients) of the phase I trial of ivuxolimab. What the work shows at the level of the full study, not this receptor alone: After ivuxolimab, CD8+ T cells had more expanded clones than CD4+ T cells on average. Partial responders in the 0.1-3.0 mg/kg groups had among the lowest normalized peripheral clonal expansion, especially among CD8+ T cells. The antigen specificity of the peripheral T cells that underwent clonal expansion was not determined. Low levels of normalized T-cell clonal expansion were also seen in some patients who did not respond. Clonal expansion of both CD4+ and CD8+ blood T cells was observed from baseline to week 6 at doses 0.1 to 3.0 mg/kg.

For sequencing of the TCRbeta CDR3 region, genomic DNA was extracted from the sorted cells. TCRbeta CDR3 regions were sequenced using the immunoSEQ Assay. The table was pulled from immuneACCESS by TCRdb, which kept in-frame rearrangements only. Such tables lose some clones; where checked, under half of the loss comes from unresolved V genes, and the rest has no known cause. A total of 25,000 or so clones appear in this sample, about 77% of them only once. The ten most abundant clones make up more than 2% of the sample. Concerning this clone itself: The antigen it recognizes is unknown. No base-level quality is on record; no much larger clone is a single base apart.

The CDR3 runs 13 amino acids, cysteine and phenylalanine included. Only CDR3 DNA remains: 39 bases, in frame from the first base. According to the germline V gene (reference sequence), CDR1 reads LNHNV and CDR2 reads YYDKDF. V and J are truncated by 1 base and 5 bases respectively, leaving an intervening sequence of 8 bases. Patients with a history of autoimmune disease or receiving systemic immunosuppression were excluded from the trial. In every dose cohort, peripheral blood was drawn for TCR sequencing at baseline, cycle 4 day 1, and cycle 7 day 1. Samples came from an open-label, multicenter, first-in-human phase I dose-escalation trial of ivuxolimab. Adults with locally advanced or metastatic melanoma, renal cell carcinoma, hepatocellular carcinoma or head and neck squamous cell carcinoma were enrolled in the trial. Before TCR sequencing, CD4+ T cells and CD8+ T cells from peripheral blood were sorted into separate populations.

The source was CD4+ or CD8+ T cells sorted from blood, collected in a trial of the OX40 agonist ivuxolimab. The TCR was taken from an adult with an advanced solid tumor such as melanoma, head and neck, liver or kidney cancer. Rearrangement joined TRBV15 to TRBJ1-1; TRBD1 is perhaps the D gene, given 5 matching bases. The CDR3 protein sequence reads: CATSRVGGTEAFF. The DNA sequence reads TGTGCCACCAGCAGAGTGGGGGGGACTGAAGCTTTCTTT. This CDR3, with the reference TRBV15 and TRBJ1-1 proteins standing in past its ends, gives the full variable domain DAMVIQNPRYQVTQFGKPVTLSCSQTLNHNVMYWYQQKSSQAPKLLFHYYDKDFNNEADTPDNFQSRRPNTSFCFLDIRSPGLGDTAMYLCATSRVGGTEAFFGQGTRLTVV.